This TCR beta chain originates from a study of CD8+CD57+ T cells in acquired aplastic anemia. For the study at large: Across the sorted CD4+ and CD8+ cells, DNA amounts averaged 3.2 ug.

Patients included in sequencing had previously demonstrated CD8+CD57+ cell expansion by flow cytometry. A few counts support this clonotype. The CDR3 runs 14 residues. V was shortened by 4 bases and J by 0 bases, with 8 bases between the two germline ends. Germline V gene data show CDR1 as SGHDN and CDR2 as FVKESK. TCR beta VDJ combinations and CDR3 sequences were profiled from genomic DNA. One entry per CDR3 protein results from TCRdb running MiXCR on the reads. In the table there are 450,000 to 550,000 distinct CDR3 sequences, over 25% of which are singletons. This receptor was taken from a human donor with aplastic anemia. The sequencing input was sorted CD4+, CD8+, or CD8+CD57+ T cells (not recorded which) from PBMCs. V and J are TRBV14 and TRBJ2-3; no firm D call. The CDR3, as DNA: TGTGCCAGCAGCCCCAGCCTAAGCACAGATACGCAGTATTTT. Translation: CASSPSLSTDTQYF. The complete variable domain, with remaining parts taken from reference TRBV14 and TRBJ2-3, reads EAGVTQFPSHSVIEKGQTVTLRCDPISGHDNLYWYRRVMGKEIKFLLHFVKESKQDESGMPNNRFLAERTGGTYSTLKVQPAELEDSGVYFCASSPSLSTDTQYFGPGTRLTVL.